This entry is about one T cell receptor (beta chain). The data belong to a study of blood T cell repertoires in COVID-19. Study information: The cDNA or gDNA used as material had been derived from T cells, B-cell-depleted T cells, or PBMCs.

Germline CDR1 MNHEY, CDR2 SVGAGI. Between the trimmed V and J ends, which lost 6 bases and 4 bases, there was a span of 13 bases. There are 14 residues in the CDR3. Sequencing was performed with immunoSEQ multiplex PCR; in TCRdb, only in-frame clones are kept and a portion is missing. The table records approximately 190,000 clones, over 75% of them present only once. Material for sequencing was peripheral blood. This chain uses TRBV6-5 with TRBJ2-1; maybe TRBD1 (5 bases). The clonotype was recovered from a man older than 75 with acute or convalescent COVID-19. The CDR3: CASRGPAAYNEQFF. DNA for the CDR3: TGTGCCAGCAGGGGGCCGGCGGCATACAATGAGCAGTTCTTC.